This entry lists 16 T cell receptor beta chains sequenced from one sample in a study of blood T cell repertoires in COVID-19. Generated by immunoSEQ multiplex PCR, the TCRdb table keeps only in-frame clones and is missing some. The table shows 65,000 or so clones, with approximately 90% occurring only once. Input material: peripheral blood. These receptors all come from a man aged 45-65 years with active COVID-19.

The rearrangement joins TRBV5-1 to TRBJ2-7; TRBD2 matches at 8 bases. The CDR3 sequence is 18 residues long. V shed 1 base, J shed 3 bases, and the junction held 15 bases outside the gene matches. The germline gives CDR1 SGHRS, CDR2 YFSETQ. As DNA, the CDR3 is TGCGCCAGCAGCTTGCGCCCTCGGGGGGGGCAAATCGGCTACGAGCAGTACTTC. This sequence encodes CASSLRPRGGQIGYEQYF.

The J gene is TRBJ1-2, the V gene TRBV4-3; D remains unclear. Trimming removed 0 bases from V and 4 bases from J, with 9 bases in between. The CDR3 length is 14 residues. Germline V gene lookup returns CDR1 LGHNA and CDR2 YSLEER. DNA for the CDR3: TGCGCCAGCAGCCAAGATACCCAGTTCTATGGCTACACCTTC. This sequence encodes CASSQDTQFYGYTF.

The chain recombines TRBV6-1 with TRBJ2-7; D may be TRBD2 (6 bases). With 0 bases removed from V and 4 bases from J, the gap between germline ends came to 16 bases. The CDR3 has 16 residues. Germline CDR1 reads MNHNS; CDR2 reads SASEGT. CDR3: CASSEAQPSAGYEQYF. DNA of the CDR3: TGTGCCAGCAGTGAAGCCCAACCAAGCGCGGGGTACGAGCAGTACTTC.

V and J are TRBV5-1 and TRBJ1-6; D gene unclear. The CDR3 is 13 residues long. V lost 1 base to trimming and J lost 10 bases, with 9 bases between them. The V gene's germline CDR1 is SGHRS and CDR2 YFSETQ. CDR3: CASSLNGESPLHF. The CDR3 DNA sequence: TGCGCCAGCAGCTTGAACGGGGAATCACCCCTCCACTTT.

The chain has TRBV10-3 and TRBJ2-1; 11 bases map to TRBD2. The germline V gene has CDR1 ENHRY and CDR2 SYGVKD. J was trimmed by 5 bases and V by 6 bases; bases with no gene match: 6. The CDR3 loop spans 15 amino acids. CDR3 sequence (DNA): TGTGCCATCAGCCCGACTAGCGGGGCCGACAATGAGCAGTTCTTC. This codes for CAISPTSGADNEQFF.

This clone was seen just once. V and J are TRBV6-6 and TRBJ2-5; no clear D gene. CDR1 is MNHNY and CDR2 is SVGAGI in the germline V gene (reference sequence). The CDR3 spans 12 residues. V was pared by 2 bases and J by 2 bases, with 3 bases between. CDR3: CASSYPQETQYF. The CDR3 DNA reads TGTGCCAGCAGTTACCCGCAAGAGACCCAGTACTTC.

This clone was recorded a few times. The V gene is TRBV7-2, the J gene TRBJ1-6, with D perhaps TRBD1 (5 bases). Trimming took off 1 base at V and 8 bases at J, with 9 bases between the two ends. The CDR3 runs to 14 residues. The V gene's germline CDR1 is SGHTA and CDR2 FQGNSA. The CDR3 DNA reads TGTGCCAGCAGCTTAGTAGGGGAAGATTCACCCCTCCACTTT. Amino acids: CASSLVGEDSPLHF.

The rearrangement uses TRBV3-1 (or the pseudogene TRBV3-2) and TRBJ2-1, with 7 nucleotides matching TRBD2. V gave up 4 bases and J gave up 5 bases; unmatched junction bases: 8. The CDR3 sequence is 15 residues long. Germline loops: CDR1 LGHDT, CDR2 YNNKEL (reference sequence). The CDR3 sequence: CASSPPSGGDNEQFF. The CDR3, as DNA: TGTGCCAGCAGCCCCCCGAGTGGGGGGGACAATGAGCAGTTCTTC.

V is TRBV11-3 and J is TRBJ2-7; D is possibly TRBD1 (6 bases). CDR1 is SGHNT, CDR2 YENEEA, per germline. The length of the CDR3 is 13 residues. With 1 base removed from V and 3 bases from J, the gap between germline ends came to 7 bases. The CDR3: CASSLAGDYEQYF. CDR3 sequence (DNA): TGTGCCAGCAGCTTAGCAGGGGACTACGAGCAGTACTTC.

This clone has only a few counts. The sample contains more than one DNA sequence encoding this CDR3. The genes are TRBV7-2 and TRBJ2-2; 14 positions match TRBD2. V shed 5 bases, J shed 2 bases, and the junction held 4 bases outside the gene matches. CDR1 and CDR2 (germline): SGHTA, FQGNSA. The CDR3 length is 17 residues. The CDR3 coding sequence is TGTGCCAGCAGCCTCGGACTAGCGGGAGGTAACACCGGGGAGCTGTTTTTT. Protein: CASSLGLAGGNTGELFF. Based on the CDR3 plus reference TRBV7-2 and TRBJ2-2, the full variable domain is GAGVSQSPSNKVTEKGKDVELRCDPISGHTALYWYRQSLGQGLEFLIYFQGNSAPDKSGLPSDRFSAERTGGSVSTLTIQRTQQEDSAVYLCASSLGLAGGNTGELFFGEGSRLTVL.

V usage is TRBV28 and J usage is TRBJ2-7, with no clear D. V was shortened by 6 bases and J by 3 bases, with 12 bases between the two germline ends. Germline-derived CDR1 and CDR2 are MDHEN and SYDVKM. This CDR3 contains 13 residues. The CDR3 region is CASSLITSYEQYF. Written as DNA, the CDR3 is TGTGCCAGCAGCCTAATTACGAGCTACGAGCAGTACTTC.

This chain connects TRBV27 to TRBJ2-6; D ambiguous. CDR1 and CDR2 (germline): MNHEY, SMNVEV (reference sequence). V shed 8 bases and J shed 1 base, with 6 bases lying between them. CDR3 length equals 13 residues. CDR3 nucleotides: TGTGCCAGCGGGCCGTCTGGGGCCAACGTCCTGACTTTC. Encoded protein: CASGPSGANVLTF.

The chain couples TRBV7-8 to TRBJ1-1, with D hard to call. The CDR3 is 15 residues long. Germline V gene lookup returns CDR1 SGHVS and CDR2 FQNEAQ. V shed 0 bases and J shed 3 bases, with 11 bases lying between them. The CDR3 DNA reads TGTGCCAGCAGCTTAGCTAGCGAGGGAGACACTGAAGCTTTCTTT. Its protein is CASSLASEGDTEAFF.

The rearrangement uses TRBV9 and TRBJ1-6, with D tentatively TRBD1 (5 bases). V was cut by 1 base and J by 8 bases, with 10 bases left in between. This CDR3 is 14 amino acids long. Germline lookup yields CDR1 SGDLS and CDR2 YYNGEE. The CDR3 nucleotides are TGTGCCAGCAGCGTAAGTCGGGGGGATTCACCCCTCCACTTT. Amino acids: CASSVSRGDSPLHF. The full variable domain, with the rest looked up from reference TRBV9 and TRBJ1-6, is DSGVTQTPKHLITATGQRVTLRCSPRSGDLSVYWYQQSLDQGLQFLIQYYNGEERAKGNILERFSAQQFPDLHSELNLSSLELGDSALYFCASSVSRGDSPLHFGNGTRLTVT.

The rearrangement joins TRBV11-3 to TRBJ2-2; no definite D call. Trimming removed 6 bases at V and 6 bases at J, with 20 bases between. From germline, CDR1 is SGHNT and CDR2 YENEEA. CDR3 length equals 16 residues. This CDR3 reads CASSLNPSAAPGELFF. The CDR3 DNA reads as TGTGCCAGCAGTTTAAACCCCTCCGCGGCCCCCGGGGAGCTGTTTTTT.

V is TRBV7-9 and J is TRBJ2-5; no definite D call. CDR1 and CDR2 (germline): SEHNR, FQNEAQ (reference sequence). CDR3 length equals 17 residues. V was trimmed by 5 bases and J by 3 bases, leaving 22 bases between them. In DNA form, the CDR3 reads TGTGCCAGCAGCCCCCTTTTGTCGCTGGCTCCCAAAGAGACCCAGTACTTC. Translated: CASSPLLSLAPKETQYF.